Presented here are 15 T cell receptor beta chains from one specimen sequenced in a study of PD-1 blockade in classical Hodgkin lymphoma. As to time point: cycle 4 day 1 (C4D1), after 5 to 7 weeks of nivolumab. Every patient had relapsed following autologous stem cell transplantation, and cohorts differed in brentuximab vedotin exposure. Sequenced by immunoSEQ multiplex PCR; TCRdb stores in-frame clones only, minus some. The sample records roughly 64,000 clones, 75% to 95% being singletons. The sequencing used peripheral blood mononuclear cells (PBMCs), collected before the fourth cycle of nivolumab. The receptors come from a human donor with classical Hodgkin lymphoma.

J is TRBJ2-2 and V is TRBV10-3; D assignment may be TRBD1 or TRBD2 (6 bases each). This CDR3 is built from 17 residues. Trimming removed 8 bases at V and 7 bases at J, with 26 bases between. The V gene's germline CDR1 is ENHRY and CDR2 SYGVKD. CDR3 coding DNA: TGTGCCATCCTTACCCCTAGGGGGGCAGCCCTCCACGGGGAGCTGTTTTTT. It encodes CAILTPRGAALHGELFF.

This clone was observed once. V and J are TRBV30 and TRBJ1-2; no firm D call. The CDR3 contains 13 residues. The V gene lost 0 bases and the J gene lost 6 bases, with 11 bases spanning the gap. The germline CDR1 and CDR2 sequences are GTSNPN and SVGIG (reference sequence). Here the CDR3 reads CAWSVHSADGYTF. In DNA, the CDR3 is TGTGCCTGGAGTGTACACTCGGCCGATGGCTACACCTTC.

The chain links TRBV7-9 to TRBJ2-3, with TRBD1 matching over 7 bases. Germline V gene sequence: CDR1 SEHNR, CDR2 FQNEAQ (reference sequence). V lost 1 base and J lost 0; bases outside the gene matches: 7. CDR3 size: 17 residues. Here the CDR3 DNA reads TGTGCCAGCAGCTTAGATCTCCAGGGGGACAGCACAGATACGCAGTATTTT. Its protein is CASSLDLQGDSTDTQYF.

This chain links TRBV5-6 with TRBJ2-1; D not certain. Germline CDR1 reads SGHDT; CDR2 reads YYEEEE. Trimming pared 6 bases from V and 7 bases from J, leaving 11 bases between. The CDR3 contains 12 residues. In DNA, the CDR3 is TGTGCCAGCATGTCCTGGTTTAATGAGCAGTTCTTC. Its protein product is CASMSWFNEQFF.

The CDR3 DNA reads TGTGCCAGCAAACAGTGGGGGCCCCAATCCTACACAGATACGCAGTATTTT. This encodes CASKQWGPQSYTDTQYF. This chain links TRBV11-2 with TRBJ2-3; perhaps TRBD1 as D (6 bases). The CDR3 is made up of 17 amino acids. The V end lost 7 bases, the J end lost 2 bases, and 22 bases lay between the germline ends. Germline CDR1 and CDR2: SGHAT and FQNNGV.

The chain carries TRBV2 and TRBJ1-5, with D perhaps matching TRBD1 (6 bases). CDR1 is SNHLY, CDR2 FYNNEI, per germline. The CDR3 consists of 13 residues. The V end was cut by 4 bases, the J end by 7 bases, with 11 bases between. The CDR3 is CASSAEGGQPQHF. The CDR3, as DNA: TGTGCCAGCAGTGCGGAGGGGGGCCAGCCCCAGCATTTT.

This CDR3 reads CASSQAGSPTYEQYF. In DNA, the CDR3 is TGCGCCAGCAGCCAAGCCGGGTCTCCAACCTACGAGCAGTACTTC. The chain combines TRBV4-1 with TRBJ2-7; no clear D. The germline V gene encodes CDR1 MGHRA and CDR2 YSYEKL. Trimming took 1 base from V and 2 from J, leaving 12 bases between them. The length of the CDR3 is 15 residues.

The V and J genes are TRBV18 and TRBJ2-1, with 8 bases fitting TRBD2. The CDR3 consists of 21 residues. After removal of 0 bases from V and 3 bases from J, the junction contained 19 bases not matched to a gene. The germline gives CDR1 KGHSH, CDR2 LQKENI. The CDR3 region has the DNA TGTGCCAGCTCACCACCCCTCGGCGAACTAGCGGCCGCTGACGTCTACAATGAGCAGTTCTTC. Amino acid sequence: CASSPPLGELAAADVYNEQFF.

The chain uses TRBV5-1 and TRBJ2-3, with a tentative D call TRBD2 (6 bases). Germline CDR1 and CDR2: SGHRS and YFSETQ. The CDR3 is made up of 15 amino acids. V was pared by 3 bases and J by 5 bases, with 16 bases between. CDR3 amino acids: CASSSRPTGGDTQYF. CDR3 bases: TGCGCCAGCAGCTCGCGACCCACCGGGGGAGATACGCAGTATTTT.

The chain carries TRBV7-8 and TRBJ2-7; D remains ambiguous. The CDR3 runs to 15 residues. Germline CDR1 and CDR2: SGHVS and FQNEAQ. V lost 0 bases and J 2 bases, leaving 11 bases between the germline ends. DNA of the CDR3: TGTGCCAGCAGCTTAGCCCAGTCAGATGCCTACGAGCAGTACTTC. Amino acids: CASSLAQSDAYEQYF.

This chain joins TRBV7-2 and TRBJ1-1; perhaps TRBD1 as D (5 bases). Germline V CDR1 and CDR2: SGHTA, FQGNSA. V lost 5 bases and J 0 bases, leaving 16 bases between the germline ends. This CDR3 contains 16 residues. CDR3 in amino acids: CASSPRVGQLNTEAFF. CDR3 in DNA: TGTGCCAGCAGCCCGCGGGTCGGACAACTGAACACTGAAGCTTTCTTT.

The chain uses TRBV4-1 and TRBJ2-1; D remains ambiguous. The V end was cut by 4 bases, the J end by 0 bases, with 28 bases between. The CDR3 runs to 21 residues. Germline CDR1 and CDR2: MGHRA and YSYEKL. CDR3 residues: CASSPDQKDLIFRRSYNEQFF. The CDR3 DNA reads as TGCGCCAGCAGCCCAGACCAAAAGGATCTCATTTTTAGACGCTCCTACAATGAGCAGTTCTTC.

This clone has only one observation. V usage is TRBV10-3 and J usage is TRBJ2-5, with D possibly matching TRBD1 (5 bases). V was shortened by 3 bases and J by 5 bases, with 13 bases between the two germline ends. CDR1 is ENHRY, CDR2 SYGVKD, per germline. The CDR3 sequence is 14 residues long. CDR3: CAISDFQGEETQYF. CDR3 bases: TGTGCCATCAGTGATTTCCAGGGTGAGGAGACCCAGTACTTC.

The gene calls are TRBV5-6 and TRBJ2-3; no clear D gene. There are 14 residues in the CDR3. V lost 2 bases, J lost 0 bases, and 7 bases lay in between. CDR1 and CDR2 (germline): SGHDT, YYEEEE. The CDR3: CASSLGASTDTQYF. CDR3 coding DNA: TGTGCCAGCAGCTTAGGTGCTAGCACAGATACGCAGTATTTT.

The V gene is TRBV30, the J gene TRBJ1-5, with 9 bases that match TRBD1. Germline V gene lookup returns CDR1 GTSNPN and CDR2 SVGIG (reference sequence). CDR3 size: 13 residues. V lost 4 bases and J lost 5; bases outside the gene matches: 3. In DNA, the CDR3 is TGTGCCTGGACGGGACAGGGCTATCAGCCCCAGCATTTT. Protein sequence: CAWTGQGYQPQHF.